The present T cell receptor beta chain was sequenced within a study of T cells in Graves' hyperthyroidism and ophthalmopathy (dated by TCRdb to between 2018 and 2021). For the wider study: Peripheral blood samples were taken at initial diagnosis, before any treatment was given. TCR V-J signatures able to tell the groups apart were searched for in a discovery cohort of 90 to 100 patients, of whom more than 40 had Graves' ophthalmopathy and 55 to 60 had stable Graves' hyperthyroidism. An independent validation cohort of some 18 hyperthyroidism patients and 17 patients who later progressed to ophthalmopathy tested prospective prediction of ophthalmopathy. The 90 or so discovery patients were randomly split 7:3 into training and test sets. In addition, the study compared T-cell repertoires in thyroid tissue and in blood from several Graves' hyperthyroidism patients. After blood sampling, hyperthyroidism patients were treated with methimazole at a starting dose of 30 mg daily, and ophthalmopathy patients were treated with high-dose intravenous methylprednisolone. The paper reports TCR Vbeta CDR3 sequencing of approximately 140 peripheral blood samples: under 45 ophthalmopathy, fewer than 80 hyperthyroidism and around 17 progressor patients. Overall study outcomes, separate from this receptor: Most expanded thyroid clonotypes (frequency above 0.001) were also found in blood, which suggests that blood repertoires may mirror thyroid immune responses. A 13 V-J signature model separated ophthalmopathy from stable hyperthyroidism, with 87.88% sensitivity and 81.08% specificity in cross-validation and 80%/75% in testing. Sample size was not statistically predetermined, and blinding of investigators to group allocation was not performed. In validation, the model predicted progression to ophthalmopathy a median of around 6.5 months before onset, with roughly 68% sensitivity and 72.22% specificity.

The TCR beta CDR3 regions were amplified from RNA transcripts. For the first round of RT-PCR on the TCR CDR3, the HTBI primer set was used together with the Qiagen OneStep RT-PCR kit. A second multiplex PCR round built the libraries, followed by size selection and purification. Sequencing of the libraries was done on an Illumina HiSeq2000 using paired-end 100 bp reads. The original pipeline was this. SOAPnuke was used to process the raw data, removing reads that contained adapters or uncalled bases, had a mean Phred below 15, or lacked an exact match to the constant primer or identifier. High-quality paired reads were merged using COPE v1.2.5, and each unique nucleotide sequence was defined as a clonotype. Clonotypes were aligned to IMGT TRBV, TRBD and TRBJ reference segments using MiTCR v1.1. Analysis was restricted to V-J combinations with a frequency above 0.0001, which covered 99.2% of repertoires. A TCS score was defined as the ratio between F50 (clonal expansion) and ExV (chaos), using BLOSUM62-based TCRdist between CDR3 peptides within each V-J. Welch's t-statistics and random forest reduced around 550 V-J features to roughly 13, which were used in a naive Bayes classifier (R e1071). TCRdb's own reprocessing of the public reads used fastp at Q25 and MiXCR and kept productive beta chains. Here each entry gathers all rows of one CDR3 protein and keeps the most common genes and DNA. The V and J calls here are based on TCRdb, not the publication. The sample records approximately 620,000 distinct CDR3 sequences, approximately 15% of which are singletons. The ten largest make up roughly 3.4% of the sample.

Trimming costs V 4 bases and J 4 bases, and their ends lie 11 bases apart. The germline V gene sets CDR1 to SQVTM and CDR2 to ANQGSEA. The CDR3 measures 13 amino acids from cysteine to phenylalanine. Only the CDR3 DNA stays, 39 bases, in frame from base 1. This clonotype was detected many times. There is no known antigen for this receptor. Base qualities are not recorded, but no much larger clone differs from it by a single base. Ophthalmopathy patients had moderately to severely active disease, with a Clinical Activity Score of 3 or more, a NOSPECS grade of 4 or more, and a disease duration of less than 3 months. The study excluded patients with uncontrolled infections, other autoimmune diseases, pregnancy or lactation. Clinical symptoms, serum thyroxine and TRAb, thyroid ultrasound, and orbital computed tomography formed the basis for the diagnoses. PBMCs were isolated from about 9.2 ml of fresh peripheral blood by Ficoll-Paque density gradient centrifugation. Total RNA was extracted with Trizol reagent, and quality was checked on an Agilent 2100 Bioanalyzer.

In this chain, TRBV29-1 is recombined with TRBJ2-1; matching of 5 bases hints at TRBD1 as the D gene. The sample consisted of blood. The sequence was collected from a woman aged 40 to 50 with Graves' ophthalmopathy. The CDR3 in this case is CSVGWGEYNEQFF. DNA sequence: TGCAGCGTTGGCTGGGGCGAGTACAATGAGCAGTTCTTC.